This is a list of T cell receptor beta chains from one sample in a study of blood T cell dynamics during melanoma immunotherapy. This table comes from immunoSEQ multiplex PCR, and its TCRdb copy is limited to in-frame clones, with some not included. The sample holds roughly 22,000 clones, roughly 85% seen once. The sample here was blood, taken from a patient treated with checkpoint blockade. These receptors were taken from a human donor with melanoma. Each CDR3 is given with its conserved first and last residue. The D gene is left open where the match is weak. Some rows have no size entry. The others give once, few or many, or a class for an expanded clone.

>-|TRBV5-1|-|TRBJ1-1
TGCGCCAGCAGCTTCACAGGGAAAGACACTGAAGCTTTCTTT
CASSFTGKDTEAFF
>TRBD2|TRBV9|-|TRBJ2-5
TGTGCCAGCAGCGTGGGTCTAGCGGGTACCCGCCGCCAAGAGACCCAGTACTTC
CASSVGLAGTRRQETQYF
>TRBD2|TRBV27|-|TRBJ2-7
TGTGCCAGCCGGGGACTAGCGGGCCCCAATAAGTACTTC
CASRGLAGPNKYF
>-|TRBV27|-|TRBJ2-5
TGTGCCAGCAGTACACTTTTACAGGGCCGGTACCAAGAGACCCAGTACTTC
CASSTLLQGRYQETQYF
>-|TRBV7-9|-|TRBJ1-3
TGTGCCAGCAGCCCGGGAGCTGGAAACACCATATATTTT
CASSPGAGNTIYF
>-|TRBV28|-|TRBJ1-1
TGTGCCAGCAGTCGTCCGCCGGGAGCTTTCTTT
CASSRPPGAFF
>-|TRBV6-4|-|TRBJ1-5
TGTGCCAGCAGCACCGGACCCGGTCAGCCCCAGCATTTT
CASSTGPGQPQHF
>-|TRBV29-1|-|TRBJ2-7
TGCAGCGGGGGGGACAACTACGAGCAGTACTTC
CSGGDNYEQYF
>-|TRBV11-2|once|TRBJ2-1
TGTGCCAGCAGCCCCATTAAGAGCGGGTTTGAGCAGTTCTTC
CASSPIKSGFEQFF
>-|TRBV19|-|TRBJ1-2
TGTGCCAGTAGTACAGCAGGGCAGGCCCTTAACTATGGCTACACCTTC
CASSTAGQALNYGYTF
>TRBD1|TRBV6-1|-|TRBJ1-2
TGTGCCAGCACTGGACAGGGGGCCTACACCTTC
CASTGQGAYTF
>TRBD2|TRBV4-2|-|TRBJ2-1
TGTGCCAGCAGCCAAGAGCCGGGAGGGGCCTACAATGAGCAGTTCTTC
CASSQEPGGAYNEQFF
>-|TRBV25-1|-|TRBJ1-4
TGTGCCAGCAGTGAATTTGGGTTTAATGAAAAACTGTTTTTT
CASSEFGFNEKLFF
>TRBD1|TRBV7-9|-|TRBJ2-7
TGTGCCAGCACCCATTTTCAGGGGGAGTACGAGCAGTACTTC
CASTHFQGEYEQYF
>TRBD2|TRBV19|-|TRBJ2-7
TGTGCCAGTAGGGCTAGCGGGGTCTACGAGCAGTACTTC
CASRASGVYEQYF
>-|TRBV5-6|-|TRBJ2-7
TGTGCCAGCAGCTTGGCGCAGGGAAGCTCCTACGAGCAGTACTTC
CASSLAQGSSYEQYF
>TRBD1|TRBV18|-|TRBJ2-7
TGTGCCAGCTCACCGCTACCGGGACAGGGGGCCTACGAGCAGTACTTC
CASSPLPGQGAYEQYF
>-|TRBV19|few|TRBJ2-2
TGTGCCAGTAGTATCCCGGGCGGGGCCGGGGAGCTGTTTTTT
CASSIPGGAGELFF
>-|TRBV7-9|-|TRBJ2-5
TGTGCCAGCAGCTTAGGGGGGCTTCACCGAACCCAGTACTTC
CASSLGGLHRTQYF
>-|TRBV11-3|-|TRBJ2-7
TGTGCCAGCAGCTTCTTGCAGGGAACCTACGAGCAGTACTTC
CASSFLQGTYEQYF
>-|TRBV15|-|TRBJ1-4
TGTGCCACCAGCAGAAGGCGGGAAAATGAAAAACTGTTTTTT
CATSRRRENEKLFF
>-|TRBV28|-|TRBJ1-2
TGTGCCAGCAGCCCACCAGGGCAAGCAAACTATGGCTACACCTTC
CASSPPGQANYGYTF
>-|TRBV6-5|-|TRBJ1-2
TGTGCCAGCAGTTACTCCTCGTTCTATGGCTACACCTTC
CASSYSSFYGYTF
>TRBD2|TRBV9|-|TRBJ2-3
TGTGCCAGCAGCCGAGGTACGGGACTAGCGGGAGGTGTCACAGATACGCAGTATTTT
CASSRGTGLAGGVTDTQYF
>-|TRBV19|-|TRBJ2-6
TGTGCCAGTAGTATAGATACGGGGGCCCCTGGGGCCAACGTCCTGACTTTC
CASSIDTGAPGANVLTF
>-|TRBV6-1|-|TRBJ1-2
TGTGCCAGCGGACAGCACCTTAACTATGGCTACACCTTC
CASGQHLNYGYTF
>-|TRBV19|-|TRBJ2-1
TGTGCCAGTAGTATTTTCGGGGACAATGAGCAGTTCTTC
CASSIFGDNEQFF
>TRBD1|TRBV5-1|-|TRBJ1-1
TGCGCCAGCAGCAAACTAGACAGGGGCGGTGACACTGAAGCTTTCTTT
CASSKLDRGGDTEAFF
>-|TRBV19|-|TRBJ1-1
TGTGCCAGTAGTACTTCCCCCCCCACGAACACTGAAGCTTTCTTT
CASSTSPPTNTEAFF
>-|TRBV5-1|-|TRBJ1-6
TGCGCCAGCAGCTTGGACAGCAATTCACCCCTCCACTTT
CASSLDSNSPLHF
>-|TRBV6-5|few|TRBJ2-2
TGTGCCAGCAGTTACGACGTCACCGGGGAGCTGTTTTTT
CASSYDVTGELFF
>TRBD2|TRBV7-2|-|TRBJ2-1
TGTGCCAGCAGGAGCGGGACCTACAATGAGCAGTTCTTC
CASRSGTYNEQFF
>TRBD1|TRBV25-1|-|TRBJ2-5
TGTGCCAGCAGTGAAGATGGCAGGGGGCAGACCCAGTACTTC
CASSEDGRGQTQYF
>-|TRBV5-1|-|TRBJ2-3
TGCGCCAGCAGCTTCGGCCAATCCGGGGATACGCAGTATTTT
CASSFGQSGDTQYF
>-|TRBV11-2|-|TRBJ2-3
TGTGCCAGCAGACCTCTCCGGGCTGATACGCAGTATTTT
CASRPLRADTQYF
>TRBD2|TRBV5-1|-|TRBJ2-7
TGCGCCAGCAGCCCTGGAGTCCAGGTTGGGGGAGGGGAGCAGTACTTC
CASSPGVQVGGGEQYF
>TRBD2|TRBV5-1|few|TRBJ2-1
TGCGCCAGCAGCTTGGCTAGCGGACCCTACAATGAGCAGTTCTTC
CASSLASGPYNEQFF
>TRBD2|TRBV6-4|-|TRBJ2-1
TGTGCCAGCAGTGCAAGGGGACTAGCGGCTCGCAATGAGCAGTTCTTC
CASSARGLAARNEQFF
>-|TRBV5-1|once|TRBJ2-1
TGCGCCAGCAGCTTGTTCTCGGCAGGGAGCGATGAGCAGTTCTTC
CASSLFSAGSDEQFF
>-|TRBV2|-|TRBJ1-5
TGTGCCAGCACCGGGGAATCCTATAGCAATCAGCCCCAGCATTTT
CASTGESYSNQPQHF
>-|TRBV19|-|TRBJ1-6
TGTGCCGCTAATCCCGGCGGATCCAATTCACCCCTCCACTTT
CAANPGGSNSPLHF
>-|TRBV7-2|-|TRBJ2-1
TGTGCCAGCAGCTTAGCTCCGGGAGCCTACAATGAGCAGTTCTTC
CASSLAPGAYNEQFF
>TRBD2|TRBV6-5|-|TRBJ2-1
TGTGCCAGCAGTCTAGGACTAGCGCTACCGCAGTTCTTC
CASSLGLALPQFF
>-|TRBV7-6|-|TRBJ1-2
TGTGCCAGCAGCTCCCGTGGGGGGGAGTCCTTCTTC
CASSSRGGESFF
>TRBD2|TRBV9|-|TRBJ2-2
TGTGCCAGCAGCGTGGGTCCTAGCGGACCAAACACCGGGGAGCTGTTTTTT
CASSVGPSGPNTGELFF
>TRBD1|TRBV19|few|TRBJ2-3
TGTGCCAGTAAGACAGGGGGCACAGATACGCAGTATTTT
CASKTGGTDTQYF
>-|TRBV9|-|TRBJ2-2
TGTGCCAGCAGCTCCAGAGGGACGACCCACGCCGGGGAGCTGTTTTTT
CASSSRGTTHAGELFF
>-|TRBV21-1|once|TRBJ2-5
TGTGCCAGCACCAGCCCGGGACTAGCGGACCCTGGGGAGACCCAGTACTTC
CASTSPGLADPGETQYF
>-|TRBV10-2|-|TRBJ2-7
TGCGCCAGCAGCCCTTCGGGTGCTCGCTACGAGCAGTACTTC
CASSPSGARYEQYF